Each of the 20 T cell receptor beta chains below was sequenced from the same sample in a study of blood T cell repertoires in COVID-19. Measured with immunoSEQ multiplex PCR; TCRdb has only the in-frame clones, and not every one. Of approximately 46,000 clones listed, 80% to 90% are singletons. The sample comprised peripheral blood. The receptors stem from a woman aged 70 to 79 in a cohort sampled during active COVID-19.

The chain uses TRBV30 and TRBJ1-6; D not certain. Deletions cut 0 bases from V and 8 bases from J, with 17 bases between. This CDR3 spans 16 amino acids. CDR1 GTSNPN and CDR2 SVGIG come from the germline V gene (reference sequence). CDR3 nucleotides: TGTGCCTGGAGTGTAGAGTGGGCCGCAGGTGATTCACCCCTCCACTTT. It yields the protein CAWSVEWAAGDSPLHF.

This sequence joins TRBV28 and TRBJ2-1; 9 bases are a match to TRBD2. The CDR3 is 14 amino acids. Germline V gene data show CDR1 as MDHEN and CDR2 as SYDVKM. V dropped 4 bases and J dropped 9; count of bases not matched to a gene: 7. The CDR3 nucleotides are TGTGCCAGCAGTTCCGGGACTAGCCCTCGTGAGCAGTTCTTC. Protein product: CASSSGTSPREQFF.

The gene calls are TRBV10-3 and TRBJ1-5; TRBD1 aligns across 9 bases. J lost 7 bases, V lost 6 bases, and 7 bases had no gene match. This CDR3 is 14 amino acids long. Germline values: CDR1 ENHRY, CDR2 SYGVKD. CDR3 sequence: CAISKTGGNQPQHF. DNA of the CDR3: TGTGCCATCAGCAAGACAGGGGGAAACCAGCCCCAGCATTTT.

V is TRBV24-1 and J is TRBJ2-1; 12 bases match TRBD2. Germline V CDR1 and CDR2: KGHDR, SFDVKD. The CDR3 covers 16 residues. The trim removed 4 bases at V and 7 bases at J, leaving 7 bases unmatched. The CDR3 reads CATSDQTSGSINEQFF. DNA for the CDR3: TGTGCCACCAGTGACCAGACTAGCGGGAGTATAAATGAGCAGTTCTTC.

Notes on this clone: Relative to the germline gene, one junction end is altered; a read error may explain this. The gene calls are TRBV18 and TRBJ2-5, with 10 bases that match TRBD2. Germline values: CDR1 KGHSH, CDR2 LQKENI. This CDR3 is 16 amino acids long. CDR3 loop: CAGSLNSGRNGETQYF. CDR3 DNA: TGTGCCGGCTCACTCAATAGCGGGAGGAACGGGGAGACCCAGTACTTC.

J is TRBJ2-7 and V is TRBV9; 11 bases agree with TRBD2. This CDR3 contains 15 residues. V trimming: 5 bases; J trimming: 3 bases; junction bases outside the gene matches: 7. Germline CDR1 is SGDLS and CDR2 is YYNGEE. The DNA for the CDR3 is TGTGCCAGCAGAAGGAGACTAGCGGGATTCTACGAGCAGTACTTC. Its protein product is CASRRRLAGFYEQYF.

The J gene is TRBJ2-1, the V gene TRBV19, with a weak D call TRBD2 (6 bases). The germline V gene encodes CDR1 LNHDA and CDR2 SQIVND (reference sequence). The V end lost 7 bases, the J end lost 4 bases, and 11 bases lay between the germline ends. CDR3 length: 13 residues. CDR3 sequence reads: CASMEGYYNEQFF. DNA of the CDR3: TGTGCCAGTATGGAGGGATATTACAATGAGCAGTTCTTC.

The chain couples TRBV28 to TRBJ2-3; TRBD2 aligns across 7 bases. The junction had 4 bases not matched to a gene; V was cut back by 4 bases and J by 3 bases. The CDR3 is made up of 14 amino acids. Germline CDR1 reads MDHEN; CDR2 reads SYDVKM. CDR3 bases: TGTGCCAGCAGTTCGGCGGGAGCAACAGATACGCAGTATTTT. Translated, it gives CASSSAGATDTQYF.

The chain employs TRBV7-9 and TRBJ2-2; 7 bases fit TRBD1. The CDR3 length is 15 residues. The germline V gene has CDR1 SEHNR and CDR2 FQNEAQ (reference sequence). Trimming cost V 5 bases and J 4 bases; bases outside gene matches: 7. CDR3 bases: TGTGCCAGCAGCCCCGACAGGGTGACCACCGGGGAGCTGTTTTTT. It codes for CASSPDRVTTGELFF. Drawing the rest from reference TRBV7-9 and TRBJ2-2, the complete variable domain is DTGVSQNPRHKITKRGQNVTFRCDPISEHNRLYWYRQTLGQGPEFLTYFQNEAQLEKSRLLSDRFSAERPKGSFSTLEIQRTEQGDSAMYLCASSPDRVTTGELFFGEGSRLTVL.

The chain is built from TRBV5-6 and TRBJ2-7, with TRBD2 matching 11 bases. Germline trimming cut 4 bases from V and 2 bases from J; bases unmatched to any gene: 5. Looked up from germline, CDR1 is SGHDT and CDR2 is YYEEEE. CDR3 length: 15 residues. CDR3 bases: TGTGCCAGCAGCGGGGGACTAGCGGAAACCTACGAGCAGTACTTC. Protein: CASSGGLAETYEQYF.

The chain recombines TRBV5-4 with TRBJ1-2; TRBD1 is a possible D gene (6 bases). This CDR3 spans 16 amino acids. The V gene's germline CDR1 is SGHNT and CDR2 YYREEE (reference sequence). Trimming left V 0 bases short and J 4 bases short, with 16 bases between. CDR3 sequence reads: CASSLGGQSGSYGYTF. The CDR3 DNA reads TGTGCCAGCAGCTTGGGAGGACAGTCGGGGTCCTATGGCTACACCTTC.

V usage is TRBV20-1 and J usage is TRBJ2-7; TRBD2 matches 7 bases. V was pared by 5 bases and J by 5 bases, with 3 bases of the junction left unmatched. CDR3 size: 11 residues. Germline CDR1 DFQATT, CDR2 SNEGSKA (reference sequence). The CDR3 DNA follows: TGCAGTGCTCGTAGCGGGCACGAGCAGTACTTC. Its translation: CSARSGHEQYF.

The genes are TRBV5-4 and TRBJ2-3; perhaps TRBD2 as D (5 bases). The CDR3 runs to 15 residues. V was shortened by 5 bases and J by 1 base, with 14 bases between the two germline ends. Germline V gene data show CDR1 as SGHNT and CDR2 as YYREEE (reference sequence). CDR3 amino acids: CASRPDGGGTDTQYF. DNA for the CDR3: TGTGCCAGCAGACCCGACGGAGGAGGCACAGATACGCAGTATTTT. The complete variable domain, with remaining parts taken from reference TRBV5-4 and TRBJ2-3, reads ETGVTQSPTHLIKTRGQQVTLRCSSQSGHNTVSWYQQALGQGPQFIFQYYREEENGRGNFPPRFSGLQFPNYSSELNVNALELDDSALYLCASRPDGGGTDTQYFGPGTRLTVL.

The V and J genes are TRBV5-1 and TRBJ1-5; D perhaps matches TRBD1 (5 bases). The CDR3 is made up of 15 amino acids. V was shortened by 4 bases and J by 6 bases, with 17 bases between the two germline ends. Germline V gives CDR1 SGHRS, CDR2 YFSETQ. CDR3 sequence reads: CASSPGGDEGQPQHF. The CDR3 DNA follows: TGCGCCAGCAGCCCCGGGGGAGACGAGGGTCAGCCCCAGCATTTT.

V usage is TRBV6-5 and J usage is TRBJ1-1, with D maybe TRBD1 (5 bases). The CDR3 extends over 16 amino acids. CDR1 and CDR2 from the germline V gene are MNHEY and SVGAGI. Trimming shortened V by 0 bases and J by 1 base, and 12 bases separated the two germline ends. The CDR3 protein is CASSYSPTVRNTEAFF. The CDR3 DNA sequence: TGTGCCAGCAGTTACTCGCCGACAGTGAGGAACACTGAAGCTTTCTTT.

In its sample, this clone was seen once. V is TRBV5-4 and J is TRBJ2-6; TRBD1 agrees at 7 bases. The V and J ends lost 4 bases and 0 bases, in that order; junction bases with no gene match: 10. The CDR3 spans 18 residues. Per germline, CDR1 SGHNT and CDR2 YYREEE (reference sequence). Here the CDR3 reads CASSLDRASISGANVLTF. The CDR3 bases are TGTGCCAGCAGCCTCGACAGGGCCTCTATCTCTGGGGCCAACGTCCTGACTTTC.

The chain recombines TRBV6-5 with TRBJ1-2, with TRBD1 matching 9 bases. V gave up 5 bases and J gave up 5 bases; unmatched junction bases: 3. This CDR3 region has 13 residues. Germline lookup yields CDR1 MNHEY and CDR2 SVGAGI. The DNA for the CDR3 is TGTGCCAGCAGTACTGGGACAGGGTATGGCTACACCTTC. Its translation is CASSTGTGYGYTF.

The chain combines TRBV24-1 with TRBJ2-5; 10 bases line up with TRBD2. The CDR3 spans 14 residues. After removal of 6 bases from V and 5 bases from J, the junction contained 5 bases not matched to a gene. The germline CDR1 and CDR2 sequences are KGHDR and SFDVKD. The CDR3: CATSPSGSGETQYF. Here the CDR3 DNA reads TGTGCCACCAGTCCTAGCGGGAGCGGCGAGACCCAGTACTTC.

This chain connects TRBV7-2 to TRBJ2-5; weak D call: TRBD2 (6 bases). The V end lost 4 bases, the J end lost 4 bases, and 10 bases lay between the germline ends. Germline CDR1 is SGHTA and CDR2 is FQGNSA. CDR3 size: 13 residues. This CDR3 reads CASSSGTLETQYF. CDR3 DNA: TGTGCCAGCAGCTCCGGGACTCTAGAGACCCAGTACTTC.

The CDR3 bases are TGCGCCAGCAGCCAAGAACGGGGACTAGCGGGAGTAGCAACCGGGGAGCTGTTTTTT. This translates into CASSQERGLAGVATGELFF. The V and J genes are TRBV4-3 and TRBJ2-2, with TRBD2 matching over 14 bases. The junction had 8 bases not matched to a gene; V was cut back by 0 bases and J by 5 bases. CDR3 size: 19 residues. Germline values: CDR1 LGHNA, CDR2 YSLEER.